One TCR beta chain is described in this entry. There is no known antigen for this receptor. It has no much larger one-base neighbor in the sample; base qualities were not kept. The receptor library was made with RT-PCR. The sequencer was a NextSeq 550. In-frame beta chains were kept once TCRdb had trimmed the public reads at Q25 with fastp and called clones with MiXCR. Each entry is one CDR3 protein sequence, shown with its most common DNA and genes. For this sample there are some 200,000 distinct CDR3 sequences; about 40% appear just once. The biggest ten clones account for 33% of the sample. The data derive from a study of patients and donors after allogeneic stem cell transplantation (dated by TCRdb to 2018 to 2020). Looking up the germline V gene (reference sequence) yields CDR1 MNHNY and CDR2 SVGAGI. The CDR3 goes from the cysteine to the phenylalanine over 11 residues. Only CDR3 DNA remains: 33 bases, in frame from the first base. The junction shows trimming of 6 bases on V and 2 bases on J, plus 4 bases between the germline ends.

The chain links TRBV6-6 with TRBJ2-5, with no D gene named confidently. The receptor comes from a human donor who was either an allogeneic HSCT recipient or a stem cell or donor lymphocyte infusion donor (not recorded which). It is not recorded whose cells these are; they may come from a transplant donor. Sequenced: blood, either unsorted or a sorted T cell fraction (not recorded which). The CDR3 protein: CASSIQETQYF. In nucleotides, the sequence is TGTGCCAGCAGCATTCAAGAGACCCAGTACTTC.